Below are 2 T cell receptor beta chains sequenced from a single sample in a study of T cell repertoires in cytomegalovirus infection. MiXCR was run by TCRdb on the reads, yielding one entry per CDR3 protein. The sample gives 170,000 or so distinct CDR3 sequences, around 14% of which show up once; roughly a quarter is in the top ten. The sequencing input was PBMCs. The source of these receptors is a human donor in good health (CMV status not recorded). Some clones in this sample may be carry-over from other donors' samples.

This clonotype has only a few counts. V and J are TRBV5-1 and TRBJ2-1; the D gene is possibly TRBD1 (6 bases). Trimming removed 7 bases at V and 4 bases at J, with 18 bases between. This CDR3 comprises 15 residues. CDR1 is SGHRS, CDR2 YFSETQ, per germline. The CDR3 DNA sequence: TGCGCCAGCGGGTTGGAGCCAGGGGAATACAATGAGCAGTTCTTC. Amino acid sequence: CASGLEPGEYNEQFF. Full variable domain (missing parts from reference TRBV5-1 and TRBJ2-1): KAGVTQTPRYLIKTRGQQVTLSCSPISGHRSVSWYQQTPGQGLQFLFEYFSETQRNKGNFPGRFSGRQFSNSRSEMNVSTLELGDSALYLCASGLEPGEYNEQFFGPGTRLTVL.

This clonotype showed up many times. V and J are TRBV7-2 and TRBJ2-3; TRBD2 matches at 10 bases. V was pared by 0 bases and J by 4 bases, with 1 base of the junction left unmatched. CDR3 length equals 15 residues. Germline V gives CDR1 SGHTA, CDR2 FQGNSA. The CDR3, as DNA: TGTGCCAGCAGCTTAGCGCTAGCGGGGGCAGATACGCAGTATTTT. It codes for CASSLALAGADTQYF.